This T cell receptor beta chain was identified during a study of regulatory T cells in long-lasting Graves disease. As regards this clonotype: As yet, its antigen is unknown.

CDR3 regions were amplified by Arm-PCR using iRepertoire HTBI primers to build TCR beta libraries. Each CDR3 protein is one row after TCRdb ran MiXCR on the multiplex PCR reads. The sample has approximately 460,000 distinct CDR3 sequences, roughly 17% seen once. The study, taken as a whole, reports: Accuracy was possibly reduced by small sample size. TRBV28, TRBJ1-2 and TRBJ2-5 were segments that persistent disease favored.

CDR1 is SGHAT and CDR2 is FQNNGV in the germline V gene. This CDR3 has 16 residues. V lost 3 bases to trimming and J lost 3 bases; unmatched junction nucleotides: 9. Time point reported: newly diagnosed GD, antithyroid drugs for less than 3 months. PBMC RNA served as the TCR library source. Another study also made use of these data, one on T cells in Graves' hyperthyroidism and ophthalmopathy. That paper notes: Most thyroid clonotypes that were expanded above 0.001 also turned up in blood.

The sequence derives from a woman younger than 45 with Graves disease. The rearrangement links TRBV11-2 to TRBJ1-1, with 8 bases that match TRBD1. Specimen: peripheral blood mononuclear cells (PBMCs), collected at new diagnosis, from a patient treated with antithyroid drugs. The CDR3 nucleotides read TGTGCCAGCAGCTTCCGACAGGGGACGGCGGACACTGAAGCTTTCTTT. Residues: CASSFRQGTADTEAFF.